Presented here are 20 T cell receptor beta chains from one specimen sequenced in a study of beta chain features in type 1 diabetes. Points from the study as a whole: Patients with Type 1 diabetes showed moderately but significantly shorter TCRB CDR3s in all four CD4+ subsets.

Their target antigens are unknown. Expressed TCRB transcripts were sequenced, since all the RNA that had been isolated was reverse transcribed. TCRdb's copy holds only in-frame clones and misses some; the assay was immunoSEQ multiplex PCR. The sample lists over 200,000 clones, 9.5% to 13% occurring once. Sequencing was done on a sample of naive CD4+ T cells from blood. The receptor set was obtained from a man younger than 45 with type 1 diabetes.

This chain uses TRBV6-6 with TRBJ2-7; TRBD1 aligns across 7 bases. The germline gives CDR1 MNHNY, CDR2 SVGAGI (reference sequence). The length of the CDR3 is 12 residues. V lost 6 bases and J lost 3; bases outside the gene matches: 2. CDR3 sequence reads: CASRTGNYEQYF. The CDR3 DNA is TGTGCCAGCAGGACAGGGAACTACGAGCAGTACTTC.

This clone was recorded a few times. The chain employs TRBV7-2 and TRBJ1-5; 9 positions match TRBD1. V gave up 5 bases and J gave up 3 bases; unmatched junction bases: 5. Germline loops: CDR1 SGHTA, CDR2 FQGNSA. This CDR3 has 15 residues. The chain's CDR3 is CASSLNRGLNQPQHF. The CDR3, as DNA: TGTGCCAGCAGCCTAAACAGGGGGCTCAATCAGCCCCAGCATTTT. Full variable domain (outside the CDR3, taken from reference TRBV7-2 and TRBJ1-5): GAGVSQSPSNKVTEKGKDVELRCDPISGHTALYWYRQSLGQGLEFLIYFQGNSAPDKSGLPSDRFSAERTGGSVSTLTIQRTQQEDSAVYLCASSLNRGLNQPQHFGDGTRLSIL.

Note on this clone: Distinct nucleotide sequences in the sample also encode this CDR3. The rearrangement uses TRBV5-4 and TRBJ2-3; D perhaps matches TRBD2 (6 bases). Per germline, CDR1 SGHNT and CDR2 YYREEE (reference sequence). V was trimmed by 4 bases and J by 1 base, leaving 7 bases between them. The CDR3 consists of 13 residues. CDR3 loop: CASSGGGTDTQYF. The CDR3 nucleotides read TGTGCCAGCAGCGGCGGGGGCACAGATACGCAGTATTTT.

This clone was recorded once. V and J are TRBV27 and TRBJ2-7; D might be TRBD1 (6 bases). The V gene's germline CDR1 is MNHEY and CDR2 SMNVEV (reference sequence). Between the trimmed V and J ends, which lost 3 bases and 0 bases, there was a span of 12 bases. The CDR3 totals 15 residues. CDR3 in amino acids: CASSFRTESSYEQYF. In nucleotides, the CDR3 is TGTGCCAGCAGTTTTAGGACAGAAAGCTCCTACGAGCAGTACTTC.

V gene TRBV5-1 combines with J gene TRBJ2-4, with D possibly matching TRBD1 (6 bases). V lost 4 bases and J lost 7, with 12 bases in between. Germline CDR1 reads SGHRS; CDR2 reads YFSETQ. The CDR3 sequence is 13 residues long. CDR3 in amino acids: CASSRNRDNIQYF. The CDR3 DNA reads TGCGCCAGCAGCCGGAACAGGGACAACATTCAGTACTTC.

This clone was found a few times. The V call is TRBV4-3, the J call TRBJ2-6; maybe TRBD1 (6 bases). This CDR3 has 16 residues. CDR1 is LGHNA, CDR2 YSLEER, per germline. V lost 0 bases and J lost 1, with 7 bases in between. The DNA of the CDR3 is TGCGCCAGCAGCCAAGATAGGGGGTCTGGGGCCAACGTCCTGACTTTC. As protein: CASSQDRGSGANVLTF.

This clone was detected only a few times. This rearrangement joins TRBV19 to TRBJ1-2; D ambiguous. V shed 7 bases and J shed 4 bases, with 16 bases lying between them. The CDR3 contains 14 residues. Germline loops: CDR1 LNHDA, CDR2 SQIVND (reference sequence). The CDR3 is CASTLTFRGYGYTF. The DNA for the CDR3 is TGTGCCAGTACTCTCACGTTCCGCGGCTATGGCTACACCTTC.

This clone was counted a few times. This chain uses TRBV5-1 with TRBJ2-5; 13 bases fit TRBD2. CDR1 and CDR2 (germline): SGHRS, YFSETQ. The junction had 4 bases not matched to a gene; V was cut back by 3 bases and J by 2 bases. The CDR3 spans 16 residues. The CDR3 here is CASSSGLAGLQETQYF. DNA for the CDR3: TGCGCCAGCAGCTCGGGACTAGCGGGGCTACAAGAGACCCAGTACTTC.

This clone occurred a few times. This rearrangement joins TRBV13 to TRBJ2-5; 7 bases map to TRBD1. Germline-derived CDR1 and CDR2 are PRHDT and FYEKMQ (reference sequence). The CDR3 totals 15 residues. J lost 4 bases, V lost 3 bases, and 8 bases had no gene match. The CDR3, as DNA: TGTGCCAGCAGCTTGCAACAGGGGTGGGGAGAGACCCAGTACTTC. As protein: CASSLQQGWGETQYF.

The chain joins TRBV5-1 to TRBJ1-1; 7 nucleotides agree with TRBD1. Trimming at V came to 8 bases and at J to 5 bases, leaving 15 bases not matched to a gene. This CDR3 is built from 15 residues. Germline lookup yields CDR1 SGHRS and CDR2 YFSETQ. CDR3 sequence: CASSPQGVERTEAFF. In nucleotides, the CDR3 is TGCGCCAGTTCTCCTCAGGGGGTAGAAAGGACTGAAGCTTTCTTT.

This clone was seen more than once but under ten times. The chain recombines TRBV29-1 with TRBJ2-1, with D unclear. Trimming stripped 7 bases from V and 0 bases from J, with 22 bases between. Germline CDR1 SQVTM, CDR2 ANQGSEA. The CDR3 is 17 residues long. Here the CDR3 reads CSAFTLLRRSSYNEQFF. The DNA for the CDR3 is TGCAGCGCATTTACCCTACTCCGACGGAGCTCCTACAATGAGCAGTTCTTC.

The chain is built from TRBV28 and TRBJ2-5; 10 nucleotides agree with TRBD2. Germline V gene lookup returns CDR1 MDHEN and CDR2 SYDVKM. This CDR3 comprises 16 residues. With 8 bases clipped from V and 5 bases from J, the junction kept 14 bases outside the gene matches. The CDR3 DNA is TGTGCCAGCGAAGGGAGCGGGGGGGCCGTGGCGGAGACCCAGTACTTC. This sequence encodes CASEGSGGAVAETQYF.

This clone was found a few times. The J gene is TRBJ2-3, the V gene TRBV5-1, with D unclear. Deletions cut 5 bases from V and 6 bases from J, with 19 bases between. The CDR3 sequence is 15 residues long. Germline lookup yields CDR1 SGHRS and CDR2 YFSETQ. The chain's CDR3 is CASRNLAATSDTQYF. The CDR3 bases are TGCGCCAGCAGGAACCTGGCGGCGACCTCCGATACGCAGTATTTT.

This clone was counted a few times. This chain joins TRBV5-4 and TRBJ2-5, with D unresolved. The V gene's germline CDR1 is SGHNT and CDR2 YYREEE (reference sequence). Between the trimmed V and J ends, which lost 0 bases and 5 bases, there was a span of 11 bases. The length of the CDR3 is 14 residues. The CDR3 DNA sequence: TGTGCCAGCAGCTTGGCCCAAACTCGGGAGACCCAGTACTTC. Its protein is CASSLAQTRETQYF.

The chain has TRBV27 and TRBJ1-5, with D possibly being TRBD1 (5 bases). CDR1 and CDR2 from the germline V gene are MNHEY and SMNVEV (reference sequence). There are 15 residues in the CDR3. V lost 0 bases to trimming and J lost 9 bases, with 15 bases between them. CDR3 in amino acids: CASSLSFSGGAPQHF. The CDR3 nucleotides read TGTGCCAGCAGTTTATCGTTTTCGGGGGGAGCGCCCCAGCATTTT.

This clone was seen more than once but under ten times. The genes are TRBV29-1 and TRBJ2-3; 12 positions match TRBD2. V dropped 3 bases and J dropped 6; count of bases not matched to a gene: 7. Germline V gene lookup returns CDR1 SQVTM and CDR2 ANQGSEA. The CDR3 sequence is 15 residues long. Written as DNA, the CDR3 is TGCAGCGTTGAGTCTAGCGGGGGGGTAGGCGATACGCAGTATTTT. Amino acids: CSVESSGGVGDTQYF.

The chain employs TRBV7-3 and TRBJ2-1; TRBD1 matches 10 bases. Germline loops: CDR1 SGHTA, CDR2 FQGTGA. The J segment lost 7 bases and the V segment lost 5 bases, leaving 2 bases of the junction unmatched. The CDR3 totals 13 residues. CDR3 bases: TGTGCCAGCAGCACGGGACAGGGGAATGAGCAGTTCTTC. This gives the protein CASSTGQGNEQFF.

The chain is built from TRBV29-1 and TRBJ2-5, with 8 bases lining up with TRBD2. Losses at the gene ends were 5 bases for V and 4 bases for J; bases not matched to a gene: 9. The germline CDR1 and CDR2 sequences are SQVTM and ANQGSEA. This CDR3 comprises 14 residues. CDR3 sequence reads: CSVRTGGHGETQYF. In DNA form, the CDR3 reads TGCAGCGTTAGGACGGGGGGGCATGGAGAGACCCAGTACTTC.

This clone has more than one count but fewer than ten. The rearrangement uses TRBV30 and TRBJ2-4; D not certain. The germline CDR1 and CDR2 sequences are GTSNPN and SVGIG (reference sequence). Trimming took off 1 base at V and 4 bases at J, with 8 bases between the two ends. The CDR3 extends over 13 amino acids. The chain's CDR3 is CAWSDGQKNIQYF. The CDR3 nucleotides read TGTGCCTGGAGTGATGGGCAGAAAAACATTCAGTACTTC.

The chain recombines TRBV6-5 with TRBJ2-3; TRBD2 agrees at 11 bases. Looked up from germline, CDR1 is MNHEY and CDR2 is SVGAGI. The CDR3 sequence is 14 residues long. V lost 8 bases and J lost 2; bases outside the gene matches: 3. The CDR3, as DNA: TGTGCCAGCGCGACTAGCGGGGCCACAGATACGCAGTATTTT. Its translation: CASATSGATDTQYF.